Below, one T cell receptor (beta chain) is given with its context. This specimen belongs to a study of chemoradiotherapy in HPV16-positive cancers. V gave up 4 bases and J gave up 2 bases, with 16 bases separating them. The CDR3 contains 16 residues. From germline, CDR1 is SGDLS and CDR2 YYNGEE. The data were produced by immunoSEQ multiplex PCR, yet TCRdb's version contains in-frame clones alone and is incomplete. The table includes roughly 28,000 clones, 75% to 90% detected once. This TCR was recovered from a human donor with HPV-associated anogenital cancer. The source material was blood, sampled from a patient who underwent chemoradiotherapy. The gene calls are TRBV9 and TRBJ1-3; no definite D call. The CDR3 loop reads CASSPSGIGTGNTIYF. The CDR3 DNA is TGTGCCAGCAGCCCCTCAGGTATAGGAACTGGAAACACCATATATTTT.